These 23 T cell receptor beta chains were sequenced from one sample in a study of cytomegalovirus exposure and HLA in healthy donors. The PCR had 60 Vbeta and 13 Jbeta primers. Sequencing was performed with immunoSEQ multiplex PCR; in TCRdb, only in-frame clones are kept and a portion is missing. Of around 120,000 clones listed, around 84% are singletons. Specimen: PBMCs. All receptors come from a woman in her 30s in good health and CMV-seropositive.

The chain links TRBV4-2 to TRBJ1-4; 8 nucleotides line up with TRBD1. This CDR3 is 15 amino acids long. In germline, CDR1 is LGHNA, CDR2 YNFKEQ. V was clipped by 4 bases and J by 6 bases; unmatched bases: 7. The CDR3, as DNA: TGTGCCAGCAGCCGCGGACAGGGTCGAGATGAAAAACTGTTTTTT. It yields the protein CASSRGQGRDEKLFF.

The chain carries TRBV14 and TRBJ1-1; D remains ambiguous. V was trimmed by 4 bases and J by 1 base, leaving 7 bases between them. Germline-derived CDR1 and CDR2 are SGHDN and FVKESK. CDR3 length: 13 amino acids. CDR3 in amino acids: CASSPPQNTEAFF. DNA for the CDR3: TGTGCCAGCAGCCCCCCCCAGAACACTGAAGCTTTCTTT.

This chain links TRBV5-1 with TRBJ2-1, with 7 bases lining up with TRBD1. This CDR3 contains 17 residues. V dropped 0 bases and J dropped 10; count of bases not matched to a gene: 16. Germline V gene sequence: CDR1 SGHRS, CDR2 YFSETQ. CDR3 DNA: TGCGCCAGCAGCTTGGATGGGTCGCTAAGGGGGCGTCGGGAGCAGTTCTTC. Translated, it gives CASSLDGSLRGRREQFF.

This clone occurred a few times. CDR3: CASSRGRVGTDTQYF. CDR3 sequence (DNA): TGTGCCAGCAGCCGGGGAAGGGTAGGAACAGATACGCAGTATTTT. V and J are TRBV7-8 and TRBJ2-3, with D possibly being TRBD2 (5 bases). The germline CDR1 and CDR2 sequences are SGHVS and FQNEAQ. V lost 5 bases and J 3 bases, leaving 15 bases between the germline ends. The CDR3 extends over 15 amino acids.

V usage is TRBV6-5 and J usage is TRBJ1-1; TRBD1 agrees at 10 bases. The ends lost 5 bases at V and 4 bases at J; junction bases unmatched: 1. Per the germline V gene, CDR1 is MNHEY and CDR2 is SVGAGI. The CDR3 is 13 residues long. For the CDR3, the DNA is TGTGCCAGCAGTCGGACAGGGGGCACTGAAGCTTTCTTT. Protein sequence: CASSRTGGTEAFF.

As regards this clone: The junction departs from the called germline gene at one end, perhaps through a read error. The J gene is TRBJ1-1, the V gene TRBV2, with D possibly matching TRBD1 (5 bases). The CDR3 totals 13 residues. In germline, CDR1 is SNHLY, CDR2 FYNNEI. The CDR3 loop is CASSQDMNTEASF. The DNA of the CDR3 is TGTGCCAGCAGCCAGGACATGAACACTGAAGCTTCCTTT.

The chain uses TRBV29-1 and TRBJ1-1; 10 bases are a match to TRBD1. Germline V gene data show CDR1 as SQVTM and CDR2 as ANQGSEA. The CDR3 has 13 amino acids. After removal of 5 bases from V and 3 bases from J, the junction contained 3 bases not matched to a gene. The CDR3 is CSVSGQGDTEAFF. In DNA form, the CDR3 reads TGCAGCGTTTCAGGACAGGGGGACACTGAAGCTTTCTTT.

The V gene is TRBV6-6, the J gene TRBJ1-3, with a possible D match to TRBD1 (5 bases). The V gene's germline CDR1 is MNHNY and CDR2 SVGAGI (reference sequence). This CDR3 has 14 amino acids. The V end lost 2 bases, the J end lost 3 bases, and 8 bases lay between the germline ends. The CDR3: CASSYGAVGNTIYF. CDR3 nucleotides: TGTGCCAGCAGTTACGGGGCAGTTGGAAACACCATATATTTT.

This chain uses TRBV5-4 with TRBJ2-3; no clear D gene. Trimming removed 4 bases from V and 1 base from J, with 13 bases in between. This CDR3 has 15 residues. Germline CDR1 is SGHNT and CDR2 is YYREEE (reference sequence). DNA for the CDR3: TGTGCCAGCAGCCCTATGACACGTCGCACAGATACGCAGTATTTT. Its translation: CASSPMTRRTDTQYF.

The rearrangement uses TRBV29-1 and TRBJ1-5; D ambiguous. Between the trimmed V and J ends, which lost 5 bases and 7 bases, there was a span of 15 bases. The CDR3 contains 13 residues. Germline V lookup: CDR1 SQVTM, CDR2 ANQGSEA. The CDR3 spells CSVREGMGQPQHF. The CDR3 bases are TGCAGCGTTCGGGAGGGCATGGGGCAGCCCCAGCATTTT.

The chain employs TRBV5-6 and TRBJ2-4; TRBD1 agrees at 8 bases. J was trimmed by 3 bases and V by 6 bases; bases with no gene match: 5. There are 14 residues in the CDR3. Germline V CDR1 and CDR2: SGHDT, YYEEEE. In DNA, the CDR3 is TGTGCCAGCAACCGACAGGGGCGCAAAAACATTCAGTACTTC. Translated, it gives CASNRQGRKNIQYF.

The chain joins TRBV2 to TRBJ2-1, with 7 bases identical to TRBD1. The V gene's germline CDR1 is SNHLY and CDR2 FYNNEI. This CDR3 has 14 residues. With 7 bases clipped from V and 9 bases from J, the junction kept 12 bases outside the gene matches. CDR3 sequence: CASTTEGGYGEQFF. The CDR3 DNA follows: TGTGCCAGCACCACTGAAGGGGGCTACGGTGAGCAGTTCTTC.

This clone has only a few counts. The CDR3 here is CASRPGQGAVGQGFF. DNA for the CDR3: TGTGCCAGCAGGCCGGGACAGGGCGCGGTGGGCCAGGGATTCTTC. The chain is built from TRBV6-1 and TRBJ2-1; 9 positions match TRBD1. Germline V lookup: CDR1 MNHNS, CDR2 SASEGT. The CDR3 sequence is 15 residues long. V dropped 6 bases and J dropped 16; count of bases not matched to a gene: 19.

The chain uses TRBV14 and TRBJ1-5, with D unclear. Germline CDR1 reads SGHDN; CDR2 reads FVKESK. CDR3 length equals 14 residues. V was pared by 4 bases and J by 4 bases, with 11 bases between. The CDR3, as DNA: TGTGCCAGCAGCCGGGCCGGAGGAAATCAGCCCCAGCATTTT. Amino acid sequence: CASSRAGGNQPQHF.

This clone was recorded once. This chain connects TRBV10-3 to TRBJ2-1, with 9 bases aligning to TRBD1. Germline CDR1 ENHRY, CDR2 SYGVKD. V lost 6 bases, J lost 9 bases, and 6 bases stayed unmatched. This CDR3 has 13 residues. In DNA, the CDR3 is TGTGCCATCAGCCCACAGGGGGCCGGTGAGCAGTTCTTC. This encodes CAISPQGAGEQFF.

The CDR3 coding sequence is TGTGCCAGCAGTAGACAGGGAATTGAGGGCTACACCTTC. Protein product: CASSRQGIEGYTF. The rearrangement joins TRBV5-4 to TRBJ1-2; 7 nucleotides align to TRBD1. CDR1 and CDR2 from the germline V gene are SGHNT and YYREEE (reference sequence). The CDR3 length is 13 residues. V was clipped by 5 bases and J by 8 bases; unmatched bases: 9.

The chain is built from TRBV27 and TRBJ2-1, with a tentative D call TRBD1 (5 bases). The CDR3 is 13 residues long. Per the germline V gene, CDR1 is MNHEY and CDR2 is SMNVEV (reference sequence). The germline V and J ends were trimmed by 2 bases and 10 bases, with 12 bases remaining between them. The CDR3 here is CASSLGQGNEQFF. CDR3 DNA sequence: TGTGCCAGCAGTTTAGGTCAGGGTAACGAGCAGTTCTTC.

The chain uses TRBV11-3 and TRBJ2-1; 9 bases are a match to TRBD1. Losses at the gene ends were 4 bases for V and 1 base for J; bases not matched to a gene: 2. Germline V lookup: CDR1 SGHNT, CDR2 YENEEA. The CDR3 runs 15 residues. The CDR3 loop is CASSSTGGSYNEQFF. The DNA for the CDR3 is TGTGCCAGCAGCTCGACAGGGGGATCCTACAATGAGCAGTTCTTC.

V usage is TRBV30 and J usage is TRBJ2-3, with D possibly being TRBD1 (6 bases). In germline, CDR1 is GTSNPN, CDR2 SVGIG (reference sequence). Trimming left V 2 bases short and J 4 bases short, with 10 bases between. The CDR3 runs 13 residues. CDR3 nucleotides: TGTGCCTGGAGTACAGGGTGGGCAGATACGCAGTATTTT. It codes for CAWSTGWADTQYF.

The chain joins TRBV27 to TRBJ1-5; tentatively, D is TRBD1 (6 bases). The germline V gene has CDR1 MNHEY and CDR2 SMNVEV (reference sequence). Trimming stripped 6 bases from V and 2 bases from J, with 17 bases between. The CDR3 runs to 16 residues. The CDR3 spells CASSASTGGGNQPQHF. Here the CDR3 DNA reads TGTGCCAGCAGCGCCTCGACAGGTGGCGGCAATCAGCCCCAGCATTTT.

This chain connects TRBV7-2 to TRBJ2-3; 8 positions match TRBD2. This CDR3 is 17 amino acids long. V was pared by 3 bases and J by 2 bases, with 10 bases of the junction left unmatched. CDR1 and CDR2 (germline): SGHTA, FQGNSA. The DNA for the CDR3 is TGTGCCAGCAGCTTCAGTCGGGGGGGGGCCTACACAGATACGCAGTATTTT. This encodes CASSFSRGGAYTDTQYF.

CDR3 nucleotide sequence: TGTGCCAGTAGTATCGGCTGGGGAGGGGAAGAGACCCAGTACTTC. The encoded protein is CASSIGWGGEETQYF. The V call is TRBV19, the J call TRBJ2-5; 7 nucleotides line up with TRBD2. The CDR3 is 15 amino acids. The ends lost 3 bases at V and 3 bases at J; junction bases unmatched: 7. Germline CDR1 LNHDA, CDR2 SQIVND (reference sequence). The complete variable domain, with remaining parts taken from reference TRBV19 and TRBJ2-5, reads DGGITQSPKYLFRKEGQNVTLSCEQNLNHDAMYWYRQDPGQGLRLIYYSQIVNDFQKGDIAEGYSVSREKKESFPLTVTSAQKNPTAFYLCASSIGWGGEETQYFGPGTRLLVL.

The table lists this clone with a count of one. This chain connects TRBV11-2 to TRBJ2-1, with D perhaps TRBD2 (6 bases). Looked up from germline, CDR1 is SGHAT and CDR2 is FQNNGV. Trimming cost V 5 bases and J 4 bases, with 15 bases left between them. CDR3 length equals 15 residues. The DNA for the CDR3 is TGTGCCAGCAGCCCCACTCGGGGGTATTACAATGAGCAGTTCTTC. Amino acids: CASSPTRGYYNEQFF.